The 2 T cell receptor beta chains in this list originate from one sample, sequenced in a study of T cell responses to AZD1222 COVID-19 vaccine. The assay was immunoSEQ multiplex PCR, and TCRdb's table has in-frame clones only and misses some. Of approximately 74,000 clones in the sample, roughly 85% were seen once. The sequenced sample was peripheral blood, obtained on day 0 of AZD1222 vaccination. These receptors all stem from an adult in good health.

This clone occurred a few times. The rearrangement uses TRBV19 and TRBJ2-3; perhaps D is TRBD1 or TRBD2 (6 bases each). Germline V gene sequence: CDR1 LNHDA, CDR2 SQIVND (reference sequence). CDR3 length: 14 amino acids. V lost 5 bases and J lost 3, with 12 bases in between. The DNA of the CDR3 is TGTGCCAGTAGTGTAAGGGGGAGGACAGATACGCAGTATTTT. Translated, it gives CASSVRGRTDTQYF.

The chain carries TRBV6-2 or TRBV6-3 and TRBJ1-1; D unclear. The V end lost 5 bases, the J end lost 1 base, and 5 bases lay between the germline ends. CDR1 and CDR2 from the germline V gene are MNHEY and SVGEGT. CDR3 length: 12 residues. The CDR3 sequence: CASSPQNTEAFF. The DNA for the CDR3 is TGTGCCAGCAGTCCCCAGAACACTGAAGCTTTCTTT.